This T cell receptor beta chain was documented in a study of radiation and T cells in renal cell carcinoma. Whole-study results and caveats: Pretreatment tumor biopsies were lacking, so baseline clonotypes are unknown.

The CDR3 covers 14 residues. Germline V gene data show CDR1 as SGHNT and CDR2 as YYREEE (reference sequence). The V end lost 0 bases, the J end lost 3 bases, and 10 bases lay between the germline ends. The data were produced by immunoSEQ multiplex PCR, yet TCRdb's version contains in-frame clones alone and is incomplete. The sample lists roughly 170,000 clones; less than 90% were seen once. With respect to this clone: The antigen is unknown.

Time point meaning: blood 4 weeks post-SBRT, at nephrectomy. As for treatment: 15 Gy SBRT to primary tumor, nephrectomy 4 weeks later. Nephrectomy followed 15 Gy stereotactic body radiation by 4 weeks. The receptor was isolated from a woman between 50 and 59 years old with renal cell carcinoma. Sequenced here: blood, sampled from a patient whose treatment included radiotherapy and nephrectomy. The chain joins TRBV5-4 to TRBJ2-7; TRBD2 is a possible D gene (5 bases). The CDR3 spells CASSLDGIGYEQYF. The CDR3 DNA sequence: TGTGCCAGCAGCTTGGACGGGATCGGCTACGAGCAGTACTTC. Based on the CDR3 plus reference TRBV5-4 and TRBJ2-7, the full variable domain is ETGVTQSPTHLIKTRGQQVTLRCSSQSGHNTVSWYQQALGQGPQFIFQYYREEENGRGNFPPRFSGLQFPNYSSELNVNALELDDSALYLCASSLDGIGYEQYFGPGTRLTVT.